A selection of T cell receptor beta chains follows, all from one sample in a study of Graves' ophthalmopathy and Graves' hyperthyroidism. TCRdb re-derived calls from the multiplex PCR reads in MiXCR, one entry per CDR3 protein. The table has around 590,000 distinct CDR3 sequences, 39% seen once. The material sequenced was peripheral blood or thyroid tissue (not recorded which). These receptors came from an adult man with Graves' hyperthyroidism. CDR3s leave out the opening cysteine and the closing phenylalanine or tryptophan. The order of the fields is J gene, V gene, CDR3 protein.

>TRBJ2-5|TRBV7-9
ASSLARDSAYQETQY
>TRBJ2-3|TRBV7-8
ASSLVSTDTQY
>TRBJ2-2|TRBV7-6
ASSQDRNTGELF
>TRBJ2-7|TRBV30
AWSFGVRYEQY
>TRBJ2-7|TRBV2
ATRTGGEYEQY
>TRBJ1-2|TRBV18
ASSPGRGDGYT
>TRBJ2-2|TRBV24-1
ATSALTGRSTGELF
>TRBJ1-5|TRBV10-3
ASSIHRGPNSYSNQPQH
>TRBJ2-7|TRBV4-1
ASSQDPIGRSYEQY
>TRBJ1-1|TRBV7-9
ASSLTHSQNTEAF
>TRBJ1-5|TRBV20-1
SAREIVRLNQPQH
>-|TRBV6-1
ASSYNGQGYSNQPQY
>TRBJ2-6|TRBV2
ASTESRGQNGANVLT
>TRBJ2-5|TRBV24-1
ATSDSTVQETQY
>TRBJ1-5|TRBV29-1
SVKEGARQPQH
>TRBJ2-7|TRBV7-9
ASSKTDSYEQY
>TRBJ1-1|TRBV3-1
ASSQDPTGLGTEAF
>TRBJ2-3|TRBV19
ASSIGGLALDTQY
>TRBJ1-4|TRBV7-9
ASSLAIGPNEKLF
>TRBJ2-1|TRBV2
ASSEVGMGNEQF
>TRBJ2-7|TRBV6-1
ASSHSPGTSGRTYEQY
>TRBJ1-2|TRBV2
ASPTAGGQGYT
>TRBJ2-5|TRBV6-5
ASRGGGGETQY
>TRBJ1-2|TRBV6-6
ASSYAGGGVYGYT
>TRBJ1-1|TRBV5-1
ASSLEPGQLNTEAF
>TRBJ2-5|TRBV10-3
AISALLAPETQY
>TRBJ2-7|TRBV2
ASSRDRGTHEQY
>TRBJ1-1|TRBV7-2
ASSLSLNTEAS
>TRBJ2-7|TRBV7-2
ASSLVGQGSSYEQY
>TRBJ1-2|TRBV19
ASSKGLGHPYGYT
>TRBJ2-5|TRBV29-1
SQVFGPQETQY
>TRBJ1-5|TRBV4-1
ASSQPTGGSQPQH
>TRBJ2-6|TRBV10-3
AVRRTSGGANVLT
>TRBJ1-5|TRBV20-1
SAFNSNQPQH
>TRBJ2-7|TRBV7-9
ASSLWGPGTSSYEQY
>TRBJ1-2|TRBV20-1
SARLGGWDYGYT
>TRBJ1-2|TRBV12-3/TRBV12-4
ASSVDHRHYGYT
>TRBJ1-1|TRBV29-1
SQGSGSTEAF
>TRBJ2-2|TRBV2
ASSGSGRVDTGELF
>TRBJ2-2|TRBV11-1
ASHGGASGDTGELF
>TRBJ2-2|TRBV10-2
ASSYPTGAHAGELF
>TRBJ2-1|TRBV20-1
SARDRQVIYNEQF
>TRBJ2-7|TRBV3-1
ASSQGADREY
>TRBJ2-7|TRBV5-4
ASSLNFQPYNEQY
>TRBJ1-4|TRBV6-5
ASSERADRVTEKLF
>TRBJ2-7|TRBV5-1
ASRAGEYEQY
>TRBJ2-5|TRBV25-1
ASSEEGTPTETQY
>TRBJ2-2|TRBV5-8
ASSGGRNTGELF
>TRBJ2-7|TRBV29-1
SVEAGSGDTYEQY
>TRBJ1-2|TRBV19
ASSMGIAYGYT
>TRBJ1-4|TRBV6-5
ASSYKGNPGEKLF
>TRBJ2-7|TRBV29-1
SVGTGAYEQY
>TRBJ1-4|TRBV3-1
ASSQDPDATNEKLF